This is a list of T cell receptor beta chains from one sample in a study of cytomegalovirus exposure and HLA in healthy donors. The data were produced by immunoSEQ multiplex PCR, yet TCRdb's version contains in-frame clones alone and is incomplete. The sample has around 170,000 clones; 80% are singletons. The sequencing sample was made of PBMCs. The receptor set was obtained from a woman in her 30s in good health and CMV-seronegative. CDR3s include the opening cysteine and the closing phenylalanine or tryptophan. The order of the fields is D gene, CDR3 length, clone size, J gene, V gene, CDR3 protein, CDR3 DNA. The D gene is left open where the match is weak. The size of a clone is reported for some rows only, either as once, few or many, or as a class for expanded clones.

D gene: NA
CDR3 length: 16
clone size: NA
J gene: TRBJ1-1
V gene: TRBV4-1
CDR3 protein: CASSQDLLIRRPEAFF
CDR3 DNA: TGCGCCAGCAGCCAAGACTTACTGATCCGCCGTCCTGAAGCTTTCTTT

D gene: NA
CDR3 length: 13
clone size: NA
J gene: TRBJ2-2
V gene: TRBV27
CDR3 protein: CAVRETNTGELFF
CDR3 DNA: TGTGCCGTAAGGGAGACGAACACCGGGGAGCTGTTTTTT

D gene: NA
CDR3 length: 14
clone size: once
J gene: TRBJ2-3
V gene: TRBV30
CDR3 protein: CAWSSAGKEDTQYF
CDR3 DNA: TGTGCCTGGAGTTCGGCAGGGAAGGAAGATACGCAGTATTTT

D gene: TRBD2
CDR3 length: 15
clone size: NA
J gene: TRBJ2-2
V gene: TRBV7-2
CDR3 protein: CASSTLAGGPGELFF
CDR3 DNA: TGTGCCAGCAGCACACTAGCGGGGGGGCCCGGGGAGCTGTTTTTT

D gene: NA
CDR3 length: 15
clone size: NA
J gene: TRBJ1-6
V gene: TRBV7-9
CDR3 protein: CASSLEGRVYSPLHF
CDR3 DNA: TGTGCCAGCAGCTTAGAAGGCAGGGTGTATTCACCCCTCCACTTT

D gene: TRBD2
CDR3 length: 16
clone size: NA
J gene: TRBJ2-1
V gene: TRBV5-8
CDR3 protein: CASSLRLGGSYNEQFF
CDR3 DNA: TGTGCCAGCAGCTTGAGGTTGGGGGGGTCCTACAATGAGCAGTTCTTC

D gene: TRBD1
CDR3 length: 15
clone size: few
J gene: TRBJ1-6
V gene: TRBV6-5
CDR3 protein: CASSYSGTGVSPLHF
CDR3 DNA: TGTGCCAGCAGTTACAGCGGGACAGGGGTTTCACCCCTCCACTTT

D gene: TRBD1
CDR3 length: 16
clone size: few
J gene: TRBJ2-1
V gene: TRBV7-9
CDR3 protein: CASRSGTGGSYNEQFF
CDR3 DNA: TGTGCCAGCAGGTCCGGGACAGGGGGCTCCTACAATGAGCAGTTCTTC

D gene: NA
CDR3 length: 14
clone size: few
J gene: TRBJ1-2
V gene: TRBV18
CDR3 protein: CASSPRGGLDGYTF
CDR3 DNA: TGTGCCAGCTCACCACGCGGGGGGCTAGACGGCTACACCTTC

D gene: NA
CDR3 length: 16
clone size: NA
J gene: TRBJ1-1
V gene: TRBV5-4
CDR3 protein: CASSPRQISYDTEAFF
CDR3 DNA: TGTGCCAGCAGCCCACGACAGATCAGTTACGACACTGAAGCTTTCTTT

D gene: NA
CDR3 length: 13
clone size: NA
J gene: TRBJ2-7
V gene: TRBV23-1
CDR3 protein: CASSSTGFYEQYF
CDR3 DNA: TGCGCCAGCAGTTCGACAGGCTTCTACGAGCAGTACTTC

D gene: NA
CDR3 length: 17
clone size: NA
J gene: TRBJ2-1
V gene: TRBV10-2
CDR3 protein: CASSMTDSMSSYNEQFF
CDR3 DNA: TGCGCCAGCAGCATGACTGACTCTATGAGCTCCTACAATGAGCAGTTCTTC

D gene: TRBD1
CDR3 length: 14
clone size: NA
J gene: TRBJ2-5
V gene: TRBV5-1
CDR3 protein: CASSLQGARETQYF
CDR3 DNA: TGCGCCAGCAGCTTACAGGGGGCTCGGGAGACCCAGTACTTC

D gene: NA
CDR3 length: 15
clone size: NA
J gene: TRBJ2-7
V gene: TRBV6-1
CDR3 protein: CASSELGEVSGEQYF
CDR3 DNA: TGTGCCAGCAGTGAATTGGGGGAGGTTTCGGGCGAGCAGTACTTC

D gene: TRBD1
CDR3 length: 11
clone size: few
J gene: TRBJ2-1
V gene: TRBV2
CDR3 protein: CASSSTGEQFF
CDR3 DNA: TGTGCCAGCAGCTCGACAGGGGAGCAGTTCTTC

D gene: TRBD1
CDR3 length: 14
clone size: NA
J gene: TRBJ1-6
V gene: TRBV7-2
CDR3 protein: CASSPTGVSSPLHF
CDR3 DNA: TGTGCCAGCAGCCCGACAGGGGTGAGTTCACCCCTCCACTTT

D gene: TRBD2
CDR3 length: 15
clone size: NA
J gene: TRBJ2-2
V gene: TRBV11-2
CDR3 protein: CASSFLLAGTGELFF
CDR3 DNA: TGTGCCAGCAGCTTCCTCCTAGCGGGCACCGGGGAGCTGTTTTTT

D gene: NA
CDR3 length: 19
clone size: once
J gene: TRBJ2-7
V gene: TRBV18
CDR3 protein: CASSPRPTRRGPGQYEQYF
CDR3 DNA: TGTGCCAGCTCACCACGACCGACTCGGCGGGGACCCGGGCAGTACGAGCAGTACTTC

D gene: NA
CDR3 length: 14
clone size: NA
J gene: TRBJ1-1
V gene: TRBV5-5
CDR3 protein: CASNRQLSNTEAFF
CDR3 DNA: TGTGCCAGCAATCGACAGTTATCGAACACTGAAGCTTTCTTT

D gene: TRBD1
CDR3 length: 17
clone size: NA
J gene: TRBJ1-5
V gene: TRBV7-2
CDR3 protein: CASSFPTGAGSNQPQHF
CDR3 DNA: TGTGCCAGCAGCTTCCCTACAGGGGCAGGAAGCAATCAGCCCCAGCATTTT

D gene: NA
CDR3 length: 14
clone size: NA
J gene: TRBJ2-2
V gene: TRBV5-6
CDR3 protein: CASSPLDGTGELFF
CDR3 DNA: TGTGCCAGCAGCCCACTAGATGGGACCGGGGAGCTGTTTTTT

D gene: TRBD2
CDR3 length: 14
clone size: few
J gene: TRBJ2-3
V gene: TRBV7-6
CDR3 protein: CASSNPGLGDTQYF
CDR3 DNA: TGTGCCAGCAGCAATCCGGGACTAGGTGATACGCAGTATTTT

D gene: TRBD2
CDR3 length: 15
clone size: NA
J gene: TRBJ2-1
V gene: TRBV19
CDR3 protein: CASSIRTSGANEQFF
CDR3 DNA: TGTGCCAGTAGTATCCGGACTAGCGGGGCCAATGAGCAGTTCTTC

D gene: NA
CDR3 length: 16
clone size: once
J gene: TRBJ2-5
V gene: TRBV7-9
CDR3 protein: CASSFGTRHAQETQYF
CDR3 DNA: TGTGCCAGCAGCTTTGGCACACGACATGCACAAGAGACCCAGTACTTC

D gene: TRBD1
CDR3 length: 14
clone size: NA
J gene: TRBJ1-1
V gene: TRBV29-1
CDR3 protein: CSVGVGTANTEAFF
CDR3 DNA: TGCAGCGTTGGGGTCGGGACAGCGAACACTGAAGCTTTCTTT

D gene: TRBD1
CDR3 length: 16
clone size: NA
J gene: TRBJ2-7
V gene: TRBV27
CDR3 protein: CASSPRTGGHLYEQYF
CDR3 DNA: TGTGCCAGCAGTCCCCGGACAGGGGGGCACCTTTACGAGCAGTACTTC

D gene: NA
CDR3 length: 14
clone size: NA
J gene: TRBJ1-4
V gene: TRBV7-2
CDR3 protein: CASSLSQANEKLFF
CDR3 DNA: TGTGCCAGCAGCTTAAGCCAGGCTAATGAAAAACTGTTTTTT

D gene: NA
CDR3 length: 15
clone size: few
J gene: TRBJ1-6
V gene: TRBV6-1
CDR3 protein: CASSELPGGNSPLHF
CDR3 DNA: TGTGCCAGCAGTGAACTGCCCGGGGGGAATTCACCCCTCCACTTT

D gene: NA
CDR3 length: 16
clone size: NA
J gene: TRBJ1-6
V gene: TRBV4-1
CDR3 protein: CASSQGERLYNSPLHF
CDR3 DNA: TGCGCCAGCAGCCAAGGGGAGCGACTGTATAATTCACCCCTCCACTTT

D gene: NA
CDR3 length: 16
clone size: NA
J gene: TRBJ1-5
V gene: TRBV19
CDR3 protein: CASSIVGGESNQPQHF
CDR3 DNA: TGTGCCAGTAGTATAGTCGGGGGTGAAAGCAATCAGCCCCAGCATTTT

D gene: NA
CDR3 length: 14
clone size: NA
J gene: TRBJ2-2
V gene: TRBV9
CDR3 protein: CASSVDQHAGELFF
CDR3 DNA: TGTGCCAGCAGCGTAGATCAACACGCCGGGGAGCTGTTTTTT

D gene: TRBD1
CDR3 length: 11
clone size: NA
J gene: TRBJ1-4
V gene: TRBV7-9
CDR3 protein: CASSPGTGLFF
CDR3 DNA: TGTGCCAGCAGCCCCGGGACAGGACTGTTTTTT

D gene: NA
CDR3 length: 14
clone size: NA
J gene: TRBJ1-1
V gene: TRBV5-4
CDR3 protein: CASSFAYYNTEAFF
CDR3 DNA: TGTGCCAGCAGCTTCGCGTACTACAACACTGAAGCTTTCTTT

D gene: NA
CDR3 length: 14
clone size: NA
J gene: TRBJ2-1
V gene: TRBV5-1
CDR3 protein: CASSLKSQDNEQFF
CDR3 DNA: TGCGCCAGCAGCTTGAAGAGTCAGGACAATGAGCAGTTCTTC

D gene: NA
CDR3 length: 15
clone size: NA
J gene: TRBJ1-6
V gene: TRBV6-1
CDR3 protein: CATLPQPGSDSPLHF
CDR3 DNA: TGTGCCACCTTGCCCCAACCGGGATCGGACTCACCCCTCCACTTT

D gene: NA
CDR3 length: 15
clone size: NA
J gene: TRBJ1-5
V gene: TRBV6-1
CDR3 protein: CASIRDIHSNQPQHF
CDR3 DNA: TGTGCCAGCATCAGGGACATCCACAGCAATCAGCCCCAGCATTTT

D gene: NA
CDR3 length: 15
clone size: NA
J gene: TRBJ1-5
V gene: TRBV4-1
CDR3 protein: CASSQDPGGNQPQHF
CDR3 DNA: TGCGCCAGCAGCCAAGACCCGGGGGGAAATCAGCCCCAGCATTTT

D gene: NA
CDR3 length: 15
clone size: NA
J gene: TRBJ2-7
V gene: TRBV5-6
CDR3 protein: CASSRIGGYTYEQYF
CDR3 DNA: TGTGCCAGCAGCCGAATTGGGGGGTATACCTACGAGCAGTACTTC

D gene: TRBD2
CDR3 length: 14
clone size: NA
J gene: TRBJ2-3
V gene: TRBV27
CDR3 protein: CASTLLAGGDTQYF
CDR3 DNA: TGTGCCAGCACCCTACTAGCGGGGGGAGATACGCAGTATTTT

D gene: TRBD1
CDR3 length: 15
clone size: NA
J gene: TRBJ2-7
V gene: TRBV27
CDR3 protein: CASSSTGTATYEQYF
CDR3 DNA: TGTGCCAGCAGTTCCACCGGGACAGCGACCTACGAGCAGTACTTC

D gene: TRBD1
CDR3 length: 13
clone size: NA
J gene: TRBJ1-4
V gene: TRBV2
CDR3 protein: CAGRQGLDEKLFF
CDR3 DNA: TGTGCCGGTAGACAGGGGTTGGATGAAAAACTGTTTTTT

D gene: NA
CDR3 length: 11
clone size: NA
J gene: TRBJ2-3
V gene: TRBV10-1
CDR3 protein: CASSYGDTQYF
CDR3 DNA: TGCGCCAGCAGTTACGGAGATACGCAGTATTTT

D gene: TRBD1
CDR3 length: 14
clone size: once
J gene: TRBJ2-7
V gene: TRBV7-9
CDR3 protein: CASSSDRGLERQYF
CDR3 DNA: TGTGCCAGCAGCTCAGACAGGGGGCTTGAGCGGCAGTACTTC

D gene: NA
CDR3 length: 15
clone size: NA
J gene: TRBJ1-5
V gene: TRBV30
CDR3 protein: CAWSVGAPSNQPQHF
CDR3 DNA: TGTGCCTGGAGTGTCGGAGCACCCAGCAATCAGCCCCAGCATTTT

D gene: NA
CDR3 length: 14
clone size: NA
J gene: TRBJ1-2
V gene: TRBV5-6
CDR3 protein: CASSPLGGTYGYTF
CDR3 DNA: TGTGCCAGCAGCCCATTGGGGGGGACGTATGGCTACACCTTC

D gene: NA
CDR3 length: 14
clone size: NA
J gene: TRBJ1-2
V gene: TRBV7-2
CDR3 protein: CASSRAAESYGYTF
CDR3 DNA: TGTGCCAGCAGCCGGGCAGCGGAATCCTATGGCTACACCTTC

D gene: TRBD1
CDR3 length: 17
clone size: NA
J gene: TRBJ1-5
V gene: TRBV6-1
CDR3 protein: CASSEGEGQGINQPQHF
CDR3 DNA: TGTGCCAGCAGTGAAGGGGAGGGACAGGGGATAAATCAGCCCCAGCATTTT

D gene: NA
CDR3 length: 17
clone size: NA
J gene: TRBJ1-5
V gene: TRBV30
CDR3 protein: CAWSAVRGPYSNQPQHF
CDR3 DNA: TGTGCCTGGAGTGCCGTACGTGGGCCCTATAGCAATCAGCCCCAGCATTTT

D gene: NA
CDR3 length: 11
clone size: NA
J gene: TRBJ1-1
V gene: TRBV2
CDR3 protein: CASSPNIGQVF
CDR3 DNA: TGTGCCAGCAGTCCAAATATAGGACAAGTATTT

D gene: NA
CDR3 length: 13
clone size: NA
J gene: TRBJ2-7
V gene: TRBV9
CDR3 protein: CASSVQGRGEQYF
CDR3 DNA: TGTGCCAGCAGCGTACAGGGGAGAGGCGAGCAGTACTTC

D gene: TRBD1
CDR3 length: 15
clone size: NA
J gene: TRBJ1-5
V gene: TRBV6-5
CDR3 protein: CASRPRGQGRQPQHF
CDR3 DNA: TGTGCCAGCAGACCCAGGGGACAGGGTCGGCAGCCCCAGCATTTT

D gene: TRBD2
CDR3 length: 16
clone size: NA
J gene: TRBJ2-3
V gene: TRBV4-3
CDR3 protein: CASSQDSGGGTDTQYF
CDR3 DNA: TGCGCCAGCAGCCAAGATAGCGGGGGGGGCACAGATACGCAGTATTTT

D gene: TRBD1
CDR3 length: 14
clone size: once
J gene: TRBJ2-1
V gene: TRBV6-1
CDR3 protein: CASSKDRGRNEQFF
CDR3 DNA: TGTGCCAGCTCGAAGGACAGGGGACGTAATGAGCAGTTCTTC